This T cell receptor beta chain was retrieved from a study of cytotoxic CD8 clonotypes in ibrutinib-treated CLL (dated by TCRdb to the early 2020s). Looking at the study overall: The cohort included more than 14 treatment-naive and eleven to twelve relapsed/refractory patients; about 18 were IGHV unmutated. Partial responses were observed in roughly 25 patients and complete responses in 2; after a median follow-up of roughly 62 months, remission was maintained in some 14 patients and progression was observed in some twelve. Samples at response were collected after a median of about 13 months of treatment, with a range of about 6 to 36 months. An average of approximately 260,000 productive templates and tens of thousands of productive rearrangements was obtained per sample. Of the approximately 90 participants in the trial, about 25 had longitudinal samples available. Cryopreserved peripheral blood mononuclear cells were obtained prior to treatment, at the time of response, and at either disease progression or sustained remission. Every remission and progressive disease sample was obtained while ibrutinib was still being received by the patients. Points the paper makes about the study in general: Sampling times were not matched between sustained-remission and progressing patients, and lymph node repertoires were not studied. Baseline clonality was found to be higher than that of age-matched healthy donors and was strongly correlated with circulating CD8+ T-cell counts. Clonality rose at ibrutinib response, remained stable during sustained remission, and dropped back toward baseline at progression. Public clonotypes were rare and either contracted or stayed stable during treatment, and the rise in clonality at ibrutinib response reflected the expansion of private clonotypes.

CDR1 and CDR2, looked up from the germline V gene (reference sequence), are SEHNR and FQNEAQ. The junction carries 4 bases between V and J, which are trimmed by 4 bases and 1 base respectively. The CDR3 holds 13 amino acids from the cysteine to the phenylalanine. Only the CDR3 DNA is retained, 39 bases long and in frame from the first base. In the case of this clone: Its antigen is not yet known. Nothing much larger sits one base from this clone, and base qualities are not available.

Read against the paper, the sample's time point label means: about a year on ibrutinib. Roughly 2 micrograms of genomic DNA were extracted from cryopreserved PBMCs for TCR beta library preparation. Longitudinal blood samples from CLL patients on ibrutinib monotherapy underwent high-throughput TCR beta sequencing. The patients took part in an open-label, single-center phase 2 trial of ibrutinib monotherapy. The goal of deep resolution MiSeq sequencing was a depth between 1 in 1 million and 1 in 200,000 T cells, and coverage averaged 10x per clonotype. The immunoSEQ hsTCRB Kit was used to generate the TCR beta libraries. The authors' pipeline ran thus. ImmunoSEQ Data Assistant and ImmunoSEQ Analyzer were used for data analysis, and V, D and J genes were assigned according to IMGT definitions. Clonality, with values ranging from 0 to 1, was calculated as one minus the normalized Shannon entropy of productive rearrangement frequencies. Only overrepresented clonotypes making up at least 0.05% of each patient's repertoire were included in the public clonotype analysis. About a dozen repertoires from age-matched healthy donors, obtained from immuneACCESS, served as clonality controls. The table was pulled from immuneACCESS by TCRdb, which kept in-frame rearrangements only. Such tables lose some clones; where checked, under half of the loss comes from unresolved V genes, and the rest has no known cause. V and J calls and clone size come straight from that table; D and trimming were deduced from the DNA. In all, the sample holds some 150,000 clones, and roughly 77% of those were seen once. The ten largest account for approximately 30% of the sample.

The rearranged segments are TRBV7-9 and TRBJ2-2, with no confident D gene call. The sequences come from PBMCs, collected after 12 months of ibrutinib treatment. The sequence was collected from a human donor with chronic lymphocytic leukemia. The bases are TGTGCCAGCAGCTCAGGGAACACCGGGGAGCTGTTTTTT. Its amino acids are CASSSGNTGELFF.